One and the same sample provided the 14 T cell receptor beta chains below, sequenced in a study of tissue T cells after allogeneic stem cell transplantation. Data came from immunoSEQ multiplex PCR; TCRdb stores just in-frame clones and leaves some out. The table lists some 48,000 clones, around 69% of them singletons, with less than 0.85% in the top ten. The sample consisted of sorted cells pooled from one or two spleens. All receptors come from a pool of C57BL/6 mice in good health.

Concerning this clone: Mouse germline and gene names are used. The read ends 1 residue early relative to the CDR3; the germline J gene fills the gap. The chain joins TRBV4 to TRBJ2-5, with 8 nucleotides matching TRBD2. V was clipped by 4 bases and J by 6 bases; unmatched bases: 6. Germline V CDR1 and CDR2: LGHDT, YNNKQL (reference sequence). The CDR3 is 14 amino acids. CDR3 DNA (partial): TGTGCCAGCAGCTCGGGGGGGCGCCCTGACACCCAGTAC. Translating gives CASSSGGRPDTQY. The full CDR3 protein reads CASSSGGRPDTQYF.

In regard to this clone: Genes here carry mouse names. Sequencing ends 1 residue short of the CDR3 end; the germline J gene provides the rest. V gene TRBV15 combines with J gene TRBJ1-6; 7 positions agree with TRBD1. TRBJ1-6 is an ORF for which the function is uncertain. After removal of 5 bases from V and 2 bases from J, the junction contained 9 bases not matched to a gene. CDR3 size: 17 residues. The V gene's germline CDR1 is SGHND and CDR2 FRSKSL. CDR3: CASSPDREETYNSPLYF. Partial CDR3 DNA: TGTGCCAGCAGTCCCGACAGGGAAGAGACCTATAATTCGCCCCTCTAC.

Note on this clone: Gene names are mouse gene names. The read ends 1 residue early relative to the CDR3; the germline J gene fills the gap. V and J are TRBV31 and TRBJ1-2; no firm D call. Germline-derived CDR1 and CDR2 are GKSSPN and SITVG. The V and J ends lost 0 bases and 3 bases respectively, with 5 bases between them. The CDR3 is 12 amino acids. CDR3 sequence reads: CAWSLQDSDYTF. CDR3 DNA, as far as it was read: TGTGCCTGGAGTCTCCAGGACTCCGACTACACC.

Remarks on this clone: The gene names given are mouse names. The sequence runs out 1 residue before the end of the CDR3; the remainder is reconstructed from the germline J gene. This chain uses TRBV31 with TRBJ1-2; 8 bases fit TRBD1. Germline CDR1 GKSSPN, CDR2 SITVG. The trim removed 0 bases at V and 2 bases at J, leaving 2 bases unmatched. The CDR3 spans 14 residues. Here the CDR3 reads CAWSLRTGNSDYTF. The CDR3 DNA, read in part, is TGTGCCTGGAGTCTACGGACAGGGAACTCCGACTACACC.

Regarding this clone: Here the gene names and germline are mouse. The DNA ends 1 residue before the CDR3 does, and the rest of the CDR3 is filled in from the germline J gene. This rearrangement joins TRBV16 to TRBJ1-1; the match to TRBD1 covers 8 bases. This CDR3 is built from 13 residues. Trimming cost V 4 bases and J 4 bases; bases outside gene matches: 2. Per the germline V gene, CDR1 is SGHSA and CDR2 is FRNQAP. The CDR3 spells CASSSQGGTEVFF. The covered CDR3 bases are TGTGCAAGCAGCTCACAGGGGGGCACAGAAGTCTTC.

A word on this clone: Mouse names are used for the genes. The CDR3 end lies 1 residue beyond the end of the read and is filled in from the germline J gene. This chain joins TRBV13-3 and TRBJ2-5; 8 bases line up with TRBD2. Germline assignment: CDR1 NNHDY and CDR2 SYVADS. V was pared by 3 bases and J by 3 bases, with 3 bases of the junction left unmatched. The CDR3 is 14 residues long. The CDR3 sequence is CASSAWGDQDTQYF. The part of the CDR3 DNA that was read is TGTGCCAGCAGTGCCTGGGGGGATCAAGACACCCAGTAC. Drawing the rest from reference TRBV13-3 and TRBJ2-5, the complete variable domain is EAAVTQSPRSKVAVTGGKVTLSCHQTNNHDYMYWYRQDTGHGLRLIHYSYVADSTEKGDIPDGYKASRPSQENFSLILELASLSQTAVYFCASSAWGDQDTQYFGPGTRLLVL.

Comments on this clone: The germline and genes are mouse ones. The CDR3 goes on 1 residue after the read ends, and that part is filled in from the germline J gene. The chain is built from TRBV13-2 and TRBJ2-7; the match to TRBD1 covers 12 bases. CDR1 and CDR2 (germline): NNHNN, SYGAGS (reference sequence). There are 15 residues in the CDR3. V lost 3 bases and J lost 5; bases outside the gene matches: 6. The CDR3: CASGAPGTGGDEQYF. The covered CDR3 bases are TGTGCCAGCGGTGCCCCCGGGACAGGGGGCGATGAACAGTAC.

On this clone: Mouse names are used for the genes. The CDR3 end lies 1 residue beyond the end of the read and is filled in from the germline J gene. The rearrangement joins TRBV1 to TRBJ1-1, with D uncertain. The CDR3 is 13 amino acids. Germline CDR1 NSQYPW, CDR2 LRSPGD (reference sequence). V was trimmed by 1 base and J by 1 base, leaving 4 bases between them. The CDR3 bases that were read are TGCACCTGCAGTGCAGTGCAAAACACAGAAGTCTTC. It specifies CTCSAVQNTEVF. The complete CDR3 sequence is CTCSAVQNTEVFF.

Remarks on this clone: Gene names are the mouse ones. From the germline J gene comes the end of the CDR3, since the read stops 1 residue before it. The rearrangement joins TRBV4 to TRBJ2-5; possibly TRBD1 or TRBD2 for D (5 bases each). The V end was cut by 3 bases, the J end by 0 bases, with 10 bases between. The CDR3 sequence is 15 residues long. From germline, CDR1 is LGHDT and CDR2 YNNKQL (reference sequence). The CDR3 loop is CASSYLRDNQDTQYF. The covered CDR3 bases are TGTGCCAGCAGCTATCTCCGGGACAACCAAGACACCCAGTAC.

With regard to this clone: Compared with germline, one end of the junction differs, possibly owing to a read error. Gene names denote mouse genes. The read is 1 residue too short to cover the CDR3 end, so that end is filled in from the germline J gene. This chain links TRBV17 with TRBJ2-4; D unclear. CDR3 length: 14 residues. In germline, CDR1 is MNHDT, CDR2 YYDKIL. CDR3 DNA, as far as it was read: TGTGCTAGCAGTAGGGCCGGGGATCAAAGCACCTTGTAC. Its protein product is CASSRAGDQSTLY. Given in full, the CDR3 is CASSRAGDQSTLYF.

This clone was recorded only once. These gene names are mouse names. Sequencing ends 1 residue short of the CDR3 end; the germline J gene provides the rest. The chain recombines TRBV13-1 with TRBJ1-2, with D possibly TRBD1 on 5 matching bases. The CDR3 extends over 14 amino acids. Trimming stripped 2 bases from V and 0 bases from J, with 8 bases between. Germline values: CDR1 NSHNY, CDR2 SYGAGN. The CDR3 sequence is CASSEARANSDYTF. The CDR3 DNA, read in part, is TGTGCCAGCAGTGAAGCCAGGGCAAACTCCGACTACACC.

On this clone: Mouse gene names apply. The missing CDR3 end, 1 residue past where the read stops, is filled in from the germline J gene. The chain recombines TRBV4 with TRBJ2-7, with 8 bases identical to TRBD2. CDR1 is LGHDT, CDR2 YNNKQL, per germline (reference sequence). The CDR3 sequence is 13 residues long. V lost 4 bases to trimming and J lost 3 bases; unmatched junction nucleotides: 2. CDR3 amino acids: CASSSWGVYEQYF. The CDR3 bases that were read are TGTGCCAGCAGCTCCTGGGGGGTCTATGAACAGTAC.

With respect to this clone: Gene names and germline refer to mouse. The observed sequence ends 1 residue before the CDR3 terminus, with the missing tail filled in from the germline J gene. This chain connects TRBV31 to TRBJ1-4, with 8 bases matching TRBD1. The CDR3 covers 14 residues. In germline, CDR1 is GKSSPN, CDR2 SITVG. V trimming: 3 bases; J trimming: 1 base; junction bases outside the gene matches: 1. The CDR3 sequence: CAWRQGASNERLFF. The covered CDR3 bases are TGTGCCTGGAGGCAGGGGGCTTCCAACGAAAGATTATTT.

This clone was picked up a small number of times. The genes and germline here are from mouse. With the read ending 1 residue before the CDR3 end, the germline J gene is used to fill in that end. Other nucleotide sequences from this sample produce the same CDR3. This chain joins TRBV3 and TRBJ1-1; D gene unclear. The CDR3 contains 13 residues. From germline, CDR1 is SNHLY and CDR2 FYNGKV (reference sequence). V was shortened by 2 bases and J by 1 base, with 5 bases between the two germline ends. The CDR3 bases that were read are TGTGCCAGCAGCTTAACGGGAAACACAGAAGTCTTC. This sequence encodes CASSLTGNTEVF. The complete CDR3 sequence is CASSLTGNTEVFF.